The sequence of this TCR beta chain was determined in a study of PD-1 blockade in mismatch repair-deficient tumors. The study's findings and limits: After pembrolizumab, tumor-resident clones rose rapidly, then generally contracted before radiologic responses.

The assay was immunoSEQ multiplex PCR, and TCRdb's table has in-frame clones only and misses some. The repertoire has 95,000 to 150,000 clones, more than 85% of them found once; the top ten carry 13%. Mismatch repair deficiency was confirmed in all patients, by PCR or immunohistochemistry. CDR3 size: 15 residues. V was clipped by 3 bases and J by 4 bases, with 13 bases between them. CDR1 and CDR2 (germline): LNHDA, SQIVND (reference sequence). On this clone: The antigen is unknown.

Sequencing was performed on peripheral blood, taken 44 weeks after starting pembrolizumab. This TCR came from an adult with mismatch repair-deficient cancer. This chain joins TRBV19 and TRBJ1-5, with a possible D match to TRBD1 (6 bases). The CDR3 loop is CASSMTGTPNQPQHF. The CDR3 coding sequence is TGTGCCAGTAGTATGACTGGGACACCAAATCAGCCCCAGCATTTT.